This entry is about one T cell receptor (beta chain). Other nucleotide sequences from this sample produce the same CDR3. The data are from a study of control samples from healthy donors and cancer patients. V was trimmed by 4 bases and J by 5 bases, leaving 5 bases between them. Germline V CDR1 and CDR2: MDHEN, SYDVKM. The CDR3 has 11 residues. Some clones are missing from TCRdb's copy, which holds only in-frame ones; the method was immunoSEQ multiplex PCR. The table shows fewer than 100,000 clones, with roughly 82% occurring only once. Source material: blood. This TCR came from a woman aged 55-69 years in good health. The rearrangement links TRBV28 to TRBJ2-5; no reliable D call. In DNA form, the CDR3 reads TGTGCCAGCAGTTCACAGGAGACCCAGTACTTC. Translation gives CASSSQETQYF.